The clone carrying this TCR beta chain was seen more than once but under ten times. Antigen specificity is unknown. The sample originates from a study of post-analysis software for immune sequencing data. The study, taken as a whole, reports: Relative to controls, patients had 5 or 6 TRBV segments at higher frequency, with TRBV5-6, TRBV5-1 and TRBV20-1 among these.

Tagging with unique molecular identifiers was a feature of the TCR beta cDNA libraries. TCRdb re-derived calls from the PCR reads in MiXCR, one entry per CDR3 protein. The table lists about half a million distinct CDR3 sequences, 30% to 40% of them singletons. The CDR3 consists of 16 residues. Trimming left V 0 bases short and J 5 bases short, with 14 bases between. The sequenced material came from blood. This TCR was sampled from a girl aged 2-17 years with multiple sclerosis. The chain joins TRBV12-3 or TRBV12-4 to TRBJ1-5; D is unclear. CDR3 coding DNA: TGTGCCAGCAGTTTAGCGCAGTTAGAGATTCATCAGCCCCAGCATTTT. Protein: CASSLAQLEIHQPQHF.